These 11 T cell receptor beta chains originate from one sample sequenced in a study of cytomegalovirus exposure and HLA in healthy donors. In the PCR, 60 Vbeta and 13 Jbeta primers were used. Here immunoSEQ multiplex PCR was the method, and the copy in TCRdb shows in-frame clones only, minus some. The table lists 100,000 to 120,000 clones, over 60% of them singletons. The sample consisted of PBMCs. The receptors were sampled from a woman aged 55-69 years in good health and CMV-seropositive.

V is TRBV29-1 and J is TRBJ2-4, with 7 nucleotides matching TRBD1. This CDR3 region has 15 residues. CDR1 and CDR2 from the germline V gene are SQVTM and ANQGSEA. Trimming removed 4 bases from V and 5 bases from J; junction bases left unmatched: 11. CDR3 DNA: TGCAGCGTTGGAATATCGTCCGGGACAGAAAACATTCAGTACTTC. It is translated as CSVGISSGTENIQYF.

The gene calls are TRBV18 and TRBJ2-7; 12 positions match TRBD2. The germline CDR1 and CDR2 sequences are KGHSH and LQKENI. The CDR3 is made up of 16 amino acids. V gave up 1 base and J gave up 0 bases; unmatched junction bases: 1. CDR3 in DNA: TGTGCCAGCTCACCACGACTAGCGGGAGACTCCTACGAGCAGTACTTC. As protein: CASSPRLAGDSYEQYF.

This clone appeared a few times. The chain has TRBV7-9 and TRBJ1-3, with D hard to call. Deletions cut 2 bases from V and 0 bases from J, with 8 bases between. Germline lookup yields CDR1 SEHNR and CDR2 FQNEAQ (reference sequence). CDR3 size: 15 residues. This CDR3 reads CASSLMRNSGNTIYF. CDR3 DNA: TGTGCCAGCAGCTTAATGCGGAACTCTGGAAACACCATATATTTT.

V gene TRBV2 combines with J gene TRBJ1-2, with 7 bases identical to TRBD1. This CDR3 is 14 amino acids long. V shed 7 bases and J 5 bases; nucleotides not matched to a gene: 10. Germline lookup yields CDR1 SNHLY and CDR2 FYNNEI. The CDR3 nucleotides are TGTGCCAGCACCAGAAGACGGGACAGTTATGGCTACACCTTC. Protein product: CASTRRRDSYGYTF.

The chain links TRBV2 to TRBJ1-5, with 8 positions matching TRBD1. The CDR3 runs 18 residues. From germline, CDR1 is SNHLY and CDR2 FYNNEI. With V trimmed by 6 bases and J by 0 bases, 13 bases remained unmatched. CDR3 sequence (DNA): TGTGCCAGCAGCATCCGGGACAGGTTATTCTATAGCAATCAGCCCCAGCATTTT. Its protein is CASSIRDRLFYSNQPQHF.

The chain carries TRBV19 and TRBJ1-4; 8 bases match TRBD1. J lost 10 bases, V lost 3 bases, and 10 bases had no gene match. The length of the CDR3 is 15 residues. The germline CDR1 and CDR2 sequences are LNHDA and SQIVND (reference sequence). In nucleotides, the CDR3 is TGTGCCAGTAGTATTTGGGACAGGTCCTCGGGAAAACTGTTTTTT. It translates to CASSIWDRSSGKLFF.

This sequence joins TRBV10-3 and TRBJ2-5; D possibly corresponds to TRBD2 (5 bases). The DNA matches TRBJ2-7 better at its end, which makes the J call doubtful. Germline loops: CDR1 ENHRY, CDR2 SYGVKD. The CDR3 is made up of 14 amino acids. For the CDR3, the DNA is TGTGCCATCCAGGACTCATCGACCGCTTACGAGCAGTACTTC. Translating gives CAIQDSSTAYEQYF.

The V gene is TRBV2, the J gene TRBJ1-1, with D perhaps matching TRBD1 (5 bases). The ends were cut back, 2 bases at V and 5 bases at J, with 15 bases in the middle. CDR1 is SNHLY, CDR2 FYNNEI, per germline. The length of the CDR3 is 15 residues. The DNA for the CDR3 is TGTGCCAGCAGTGAAAACAGGCCGCTGTTAACTGAAGCTTTCTTT. This translates into CASSENRPLLTEAFF. Full variable domain (rest looked up from reference TRBV2 and TRBJ1-1): EPEVTQTPSHQVTQMGQEVILRCVPISNHLYFYWYRQILGQKVEFLVSFYNNEISEKSEIFDDQFSVERPDGSNFTLKIRSTKLEDSAMYFCASSENRPLLTEAFFGQGTRLTVV.

CDR3 protein: CASSDSLAGVETQYF. The CDR3 DNA reads TGCGCCAGCAGTGACTCGTTAGCGGGAGTCGAGACCCAGTACTTC. The chain uses TRBV10-1 and TRBJ2-5; TRBD2 agrees at 9 bases. Trimming took 3 bases from V and 5 from J; bases not matched to a gene: 7. The CDR3 sequence is 15 residues long. Germline CDR1 and CDR2: WNHNN and SYGVQD (reference sequence).

The V gene is TRBV6-1, the J gene TRBJ1-5; TRBD1 matches 8 bases. Trimming removed 7 bases from V and 5 bases from J; junction bases left unmatched: 7. Germline V gene sequence: CDR1 MNHNS, CDR2 SASEGT. The CDR3 extends over 14 amino acids. The CDR3 region is CASTDRVGHQPQHF. Written as DNA, the CDR3 is TGTGCCAGCACGGACAGGGTGGGCCATCAGCCCCAGCATTTT.

This rearrangement joins TRBV4-1 to TRBJ2-1; 7 bases align to TRBD2. In germline, CDR1 is MGHRA, CDR2 YSYEKL. This CDR3 comprises 17 residues. The trim removed 3 bases at V and 0 bases at J, leaving 8 bases unmatched. The CDR3 bases are TGCGCCAGCAGCCACACTAGCGCAAGAACCTCCTACAATGAGCAGTTCTTC. It codes for CASSHTSARTSYNEQFF.